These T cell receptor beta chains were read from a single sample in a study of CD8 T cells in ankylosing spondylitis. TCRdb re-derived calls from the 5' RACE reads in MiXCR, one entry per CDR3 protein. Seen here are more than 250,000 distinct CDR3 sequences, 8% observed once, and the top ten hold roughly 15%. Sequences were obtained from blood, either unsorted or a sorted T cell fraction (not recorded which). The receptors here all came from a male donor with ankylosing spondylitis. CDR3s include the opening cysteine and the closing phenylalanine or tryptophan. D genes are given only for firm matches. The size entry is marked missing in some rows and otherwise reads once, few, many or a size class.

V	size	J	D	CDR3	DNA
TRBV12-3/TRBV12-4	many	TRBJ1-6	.	CASSLDRVGNSPLHF	TGTGCCAGCAGTTTAGACAGGGTCGGCAATTCACCCCTCCACTTT
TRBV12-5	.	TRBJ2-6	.	CASGFIEANVLTF	TGTGCTAGTGGTTTCATTGAGGCCAACGTCCTGACTTTC
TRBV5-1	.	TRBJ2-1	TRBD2	CASSWLAGGPSDEQFF	TGCGCCAGCAGCTGGTTAGCGGGAGGGCCGTCGGATGAGCAGTTCTTC
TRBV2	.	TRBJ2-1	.	CASSGHESYNEQFF	TGTGCCAGCAGCGGACACGAGTCCTACAATGAGCAGTTCTTC
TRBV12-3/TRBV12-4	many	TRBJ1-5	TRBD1	CASSRTGNQPQHF	TGTGCCAGCAGCCGGACAGGGAATCAGCCCCAGCATTTT
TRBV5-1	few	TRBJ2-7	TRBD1	CASSSSGTDYEQYF	TGCGCCAGCAGCAGTAGTGGGACAGACTACGAGCAGTACTTC
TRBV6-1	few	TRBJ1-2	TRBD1	CASHSGQGPGDGYTF	TGTGCCAGCCACTCTGGACAGGGGCCCGGCGATGGCTACACCTTC
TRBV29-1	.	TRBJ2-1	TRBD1	CSAETGDSSYNEQFF	TGCAGCGCGGAGACAGGGGATAGCTCCTACAATGAGCAGTTCTTC
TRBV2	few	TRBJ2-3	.	CASKGVPRTDTQYF	TGTGCCAGCAAGGGAGTGCCACGCACAGATACGCAGTATTTT
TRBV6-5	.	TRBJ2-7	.	CASSYSGVRSYEQYF	TGTGCCAGCAGTTACTCAGGGGTGCGAAGCTACGAGCAGTACTTC
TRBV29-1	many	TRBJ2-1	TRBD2	CSVVSGSPDEQFF	TGCAGCGTTGTTAGCGGGAGTCCTGATGAGCAGTTCTTC
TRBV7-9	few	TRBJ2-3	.	CASSPGGRLVMADTQYF	TGTGCCAGCAGCCCCGGCGGCAGACTAGTGATGGCAGATACGCAGTATTTT
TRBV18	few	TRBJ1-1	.	CASSPEAGSGTEAFF	TGTGCCAGCTCACCAGAAGCAGGGTCGGGGACTGAAGCTTTCTTT
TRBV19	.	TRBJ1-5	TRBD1	CASSISDRGHRSNQPQHF	TGTGCCAGTAGTATCTCGGACAGGGGGCATAGGAGCAATCAGCCCCAGCATTTT
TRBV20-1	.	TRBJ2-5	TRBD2	CSASRPGLAGEETQYF	TGCAGTGCGTCCCGTCCGGGACTAGCGGGAGAAGAGACCCAGTACTTC